The text below deals with one TCR beta chain. The CDR3 runs to 14 residues. The ends lost 2 bases at V and 5 bases at J; junction bases unmatched: 5. Germline assignment: CDR1 MNHEY and CDR2 SVGAGI. The data stem from a study of blood T cell repertoires in COVID-19. Profiled with immunoSEQ multiplex PCR; TCRdb holds only in-frame clones, not every one. The data show 200,000 to 300,000 clones, 80% to 90% seen once. Sequencing used PBMCs or T cells enriched from blood (not recorded which). The J gene is TRBJ1-1, the V gene TRBV6-5; 7 bases agree with TRBD1. This TCR came from a woman aged 25 to 39 with acute COVID-19. The CDR3 DNA is TGTGCCAGCAGTTACGGAACAGGGGTGACTGAAGCTTTCTTT. This gives the protein CASSYGTGVTEAFF.